The sequence of this T cell receptor beta chain was determined in a study of blood T cell repertoires in COVID-19 (TCRdb year 2020). About the study as a whole: Collaborator samples came from the United States, Italy and Spain and covered acute and convalescent phases of COVID-19. The sample metadata nearly always contained a de-identified subject ID, COVID-19 status, age in years and sex. Where available, HLA class I and class II types were obtained from metadata supplied by the sample provider rather than from assay-based typing. The samples were drawn from the first 160 participants of the ongoing ImmuneRACE study and from 950 to 1,500 subjects provided by 6 global collaborators. Deeply sampled blood TCRbeta repertoires from subjects exposed to, actively infected with, or recovered from COVID-19 were included in the dataset. The prospective study material was composed of cDNA or gDNA derived from T cells, B-cell-depleted T cells, or PBMCs. A freely available public database, intended as a resource for researchers studying the immune response to SARS-CoV-2, is where the repertoires were released.

Overall study outcomes, separate from this receptor: How much clinical and demographic metadata was included differed by source and by participant, and the metadata was provided uncurated.

Notes on this clone: This clone's antigen is unknown. The sample holds no much larger clone one base away, and base qualities are not on file.

TCRbeta CDR3 regions were amplified from genomic DNA using the immunoSEQ Assay, a bias-controlled multiplex PCR. The source study handled its data this way. Within the assay, amplification of reference gene primers was used to estimate how many nucleated cells each sample contained. Sequence reads were collapsed and filtered to measure the absolute abundance of every unique TCRbeta CDR3 rearrangement. For each sample, productive Simpson clonality was calculated as the square root of Simpson's diversity index across productive rearrangements. TCRdb retrieved this table from immuneACCESS and kept in-frame rearrangements only. Not all clones are present; in checked studies, unresolved V genes account for under half, and no reason is known for the remainder. V, J and clone size are taken as reported in that table, and D and trimming were inferred from the DNA itself. This sample has 140,000 to 150,000 clones in its table, and around 86% of those were observed once. The ten largest account for around 8.2% of the sample.

Based on the germline V gene, the CDR1 and CDR2 sequences are KGHDR and SFDVKD. Reading from cysteine to phenylalanine, the CDR3 counts 16 amino acids. The sequence is cut down to CDR3 DNA, 48 bases in frame from base 1. Unmatched junction bases come to 4, with V trimmed by 5 bases and J by 4 bases. The collaborating institutions used their own protocols to collect whole blood in K2EDTA tubes. For TCRbeta analysis, collaborators shipped samples as frozen whole blood, isolated PBMCs, or DNA extracted from either of those sample types. This receptor was identified in a human donor in a cohort sampled during active COVID-19. In this chain, TRBV24-1 is recombined with TRBJ2-3; the junction holds 14 bases that match TRBD2. The sample comprised peripheral blood. The bases are TGTGCCACCAGTGTAAAGGGACTAGCGGGAGCAGATACGCAGTATTTT. Its translation is CATSVKGLAGADTQYF.